The sequence of this T cell receptor beta chain was determined in a study of response to subunit inactivated influenza vaccine. Study observations and caveats: With each seasonal influenza vaccination, the authors suggested, few new T cells are recruited.

The germline gives CDR1 MNHNS, CDR2 SASEGT. V lost 6 bases and J lost 7, with 18 bases in between. The CDR3 loop spans 15 amino acids. TCRdb analysed the RT-PCR reads with MiXCR anew, one entry per CDR3 protein. The data hold some 300,000 distinct CDR3 sequences, with about 20% observed a single time. Remarks on this clonotype: Antigen: not known.

The source material was PBMCs from blood, sampled about 20 months after vaccination. The chain carries TRBV6-1 and TRBJ1-4; D call uncertain. This receptor was taken from a man between 50 and 75 years old who received an inactivated influenza vaccine. The CDR3 here is CASSKGLLGSEKLFF. DNA for the CDR3: TGTGCCAGCAGCAAGGGTCTCTTGGGTAGTGAAAAACTGTTTTTT.